This TCR beta chain was recovered during a study of PD-L1 blockade in urothelial cancer. Study information: Patients with male sex and bladder-origin urothelial cancer accounted for about nine tenths of the roughly 29 enrolled.

Assay: immunoSEQ multiplex PCR; the TCRdb copy retains only in-frame clones and omits some. The top ten clones hold under 9.5% of a sample with 30,000 to 45,000 clones, more than 80% of them seen once. The V segment lost 6 bases and the J segment 4 bases; nucleotides outside the gene matches: 11. Germline V gene data show CDR1 as MDHEN and CDR2 as SYDVKM. CDR3 length: 15 amino acids. The TCR was taken from a man aged 65-85 years with urothelial cancer. Specimen: PBMCs, collected around atezolizumab (anti-PD-L1) treatment. The V gene is TRBV28, the J gene TRBJ2-7, with TRBD1 identical over 8 bases. CDR3 sequence: CASSSYPGQAYEQYF. The CDR3 DNA follows: TGTGCCAGCAGCTCATATCCGGGACAGGCTTACGAGCAGTACTTC.